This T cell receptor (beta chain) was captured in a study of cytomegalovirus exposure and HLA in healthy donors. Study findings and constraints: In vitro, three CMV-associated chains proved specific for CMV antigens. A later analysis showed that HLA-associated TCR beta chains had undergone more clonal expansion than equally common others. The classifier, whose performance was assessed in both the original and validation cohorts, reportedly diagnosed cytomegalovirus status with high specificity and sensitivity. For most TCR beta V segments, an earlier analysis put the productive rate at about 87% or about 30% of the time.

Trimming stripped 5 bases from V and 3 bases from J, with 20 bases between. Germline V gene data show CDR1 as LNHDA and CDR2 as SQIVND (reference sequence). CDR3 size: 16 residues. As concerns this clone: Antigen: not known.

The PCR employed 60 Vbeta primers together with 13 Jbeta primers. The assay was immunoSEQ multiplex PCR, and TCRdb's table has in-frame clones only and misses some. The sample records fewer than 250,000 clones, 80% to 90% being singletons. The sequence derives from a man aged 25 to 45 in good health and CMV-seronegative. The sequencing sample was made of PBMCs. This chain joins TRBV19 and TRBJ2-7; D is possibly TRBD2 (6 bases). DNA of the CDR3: TGTGCCAGTAGTCCGCGCGGGGCCCCCTGGAACTACGAGCAGTACTTC. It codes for CASSPRGAPWNYEQYF.